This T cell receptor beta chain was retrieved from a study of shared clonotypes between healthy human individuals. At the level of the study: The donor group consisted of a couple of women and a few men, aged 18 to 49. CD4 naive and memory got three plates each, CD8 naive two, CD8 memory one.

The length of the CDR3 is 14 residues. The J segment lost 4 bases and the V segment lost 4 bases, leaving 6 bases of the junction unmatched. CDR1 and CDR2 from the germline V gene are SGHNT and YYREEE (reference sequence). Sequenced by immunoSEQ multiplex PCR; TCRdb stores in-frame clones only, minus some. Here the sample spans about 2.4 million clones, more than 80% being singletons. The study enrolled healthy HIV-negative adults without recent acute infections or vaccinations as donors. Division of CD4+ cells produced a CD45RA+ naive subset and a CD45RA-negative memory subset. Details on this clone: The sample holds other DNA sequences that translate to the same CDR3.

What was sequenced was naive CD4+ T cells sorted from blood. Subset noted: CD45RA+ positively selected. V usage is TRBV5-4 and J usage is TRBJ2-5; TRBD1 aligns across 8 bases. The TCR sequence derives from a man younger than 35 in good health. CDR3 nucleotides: TGTGCCAGCAGCCTAGACAGGGGCCGAGAGACCCAGTACTTC. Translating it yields CASSLDRGRETQYF.